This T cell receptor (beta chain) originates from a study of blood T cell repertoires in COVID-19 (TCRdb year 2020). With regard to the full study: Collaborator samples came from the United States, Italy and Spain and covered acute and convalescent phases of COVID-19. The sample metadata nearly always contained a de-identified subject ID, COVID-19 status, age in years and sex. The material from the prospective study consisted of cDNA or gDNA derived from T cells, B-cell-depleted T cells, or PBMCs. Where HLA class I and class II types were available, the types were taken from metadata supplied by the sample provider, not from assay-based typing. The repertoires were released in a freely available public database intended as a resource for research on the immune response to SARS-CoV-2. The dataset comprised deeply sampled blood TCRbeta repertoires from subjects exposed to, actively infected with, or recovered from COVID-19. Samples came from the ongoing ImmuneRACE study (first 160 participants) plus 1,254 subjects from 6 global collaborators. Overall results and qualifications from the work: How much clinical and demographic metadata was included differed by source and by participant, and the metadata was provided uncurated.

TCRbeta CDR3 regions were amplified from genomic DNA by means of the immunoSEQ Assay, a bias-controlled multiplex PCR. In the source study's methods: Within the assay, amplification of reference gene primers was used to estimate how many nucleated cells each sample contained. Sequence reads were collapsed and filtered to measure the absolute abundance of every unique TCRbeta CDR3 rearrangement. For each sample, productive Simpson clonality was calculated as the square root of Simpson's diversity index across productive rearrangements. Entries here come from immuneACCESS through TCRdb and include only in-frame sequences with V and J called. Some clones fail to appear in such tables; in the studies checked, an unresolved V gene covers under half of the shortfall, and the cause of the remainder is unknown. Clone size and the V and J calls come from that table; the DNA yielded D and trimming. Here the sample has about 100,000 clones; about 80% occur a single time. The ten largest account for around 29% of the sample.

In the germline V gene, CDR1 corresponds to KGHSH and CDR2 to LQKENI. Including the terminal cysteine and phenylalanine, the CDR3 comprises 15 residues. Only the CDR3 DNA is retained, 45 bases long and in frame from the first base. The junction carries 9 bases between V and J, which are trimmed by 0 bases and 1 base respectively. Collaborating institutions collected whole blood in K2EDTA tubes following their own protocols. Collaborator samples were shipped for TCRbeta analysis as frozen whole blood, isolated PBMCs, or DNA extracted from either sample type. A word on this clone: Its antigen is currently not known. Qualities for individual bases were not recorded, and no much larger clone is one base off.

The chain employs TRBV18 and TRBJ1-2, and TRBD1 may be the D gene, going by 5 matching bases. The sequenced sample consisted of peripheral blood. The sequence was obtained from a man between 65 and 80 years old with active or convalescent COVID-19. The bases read TGTGCCAGCTCACCACCGGCGGGGGTTAACTATGGCTACACCTTC. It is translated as CASSPPAGVNYGYTF.